These 5 T cell receptor beta chains originate from one sample sequenced in a study of T cells in Graves' hyperthyroidism and ophthalmopathy. RNA transcripts yielded amplified TCR beta CDR3 regions. Primed by the HTBI set, a first-round RT-PCR was run on the TCR CDR3. TCRdb re-analysed the multiplex PCR reads in MiXCR, keeping a single row per CDR3 protein. The table shows 550,000 to 800,000 distinct CDR3 sequences, with 17% occurring only once. Source material: blood. The receptors were sampled from a man aged 50-60 years with Graves' hyperthyroidism.

This clonotype was recorded many times. This rearrangement joins TRBV24-1 to TRBJ2-7, with 7 bases aligning to TRBD1. J gave up 0 bases and V 3 bases, and 4 bases lay outside the gene matches. Germline V gene data show CDR1 as KGHDR and CDR2 as SFDVKD. This CDR3 is built from 15 residues. CDR3 region: CATSDRTGSSYEQYF. Here the CDR3 DNA reads TGTGCCACCAGTGATAGGACAGGTAGCTCCTACGAGCAGTACTTC.

This clonotype came up many times. J is TRBJ1-4 and V is TRBV11-2, with 7 bases aligning to TRBD1. V lost 0 bases, J lost 0 bases, and 4 bases stayed unmatched. CDR1 SGHAT and CDR2 FQNNGV come from the germline V gene. This CDR3 spans 17 amino acids. CDR3 residues: CASSLDRDSATNEKLFF. The CDR3 nucleotides read TGTGCCAGCAGCTTAGATCGGGACAGTGCAACTAATGAAAAACTGTTTTTT.

This clonotype was counted ten times or more. The chain is built from TRBV20-1 and TRBJ1-2; 10 positions agree with TRBD1. The junction had 14 bases not matched to a gene; V was cut back by 5 bases and J by 5 bases. Germline assignment: CDR1 DFQATT and CDR2 SNEGSKA (reference sequence). The CDR3 is 16 amino acids. This CDR3 reads CSAPARDRGAGYGYTF. CDR3 DNA: TGCAGTGCTCCAGCGAGGGACAGGGGAGCTGGGTATGGCTACACCTTC.

This clonotype was detected ten times or more. V gene TRBV10-3 combines with J gene TRBJ1-4, with a weak D call TRBD1 (6 bases). The CDR3 runs to 12 residues. Germline V gives CDR1 ENHRY, CDR2 SYGVKD. Trimming cost V 11 bases and J 8 bases, with 15 bases left between them. CDR3 nucleotide sequence: TGTGCCGCCAGGGGAGAGGGGGAAAAACTGTTTTTT. It codes for CAARGEGEKLFF.

On this clonotype: With a much larger clone just one base away, this may be a read error. Since no conserved phenylalanine or tryptophan closes the CDR3, a read error is the likely cause. J is TRBJ1-1 and V is TRBV20-1, with D perhaps TRBD1 (5 bases). The V gene lost 0 bases and the J gene lost 0 bases, with 11 bases spanning the gap. CDR3 length: 15 amino acids. Germline V gene data show CDR1 as DFQATT and CDR2 as SNEGSKA (reference sequence). The CDR3 protein is CSARDPRGMNTEAFL. The CDR3 nucleotides read TGCAGTGCTAGAGACCCGAGGGGCATGAACACTGAAGCTTTCCTT.